This TCR beta chain came from a study of technical replicates of blood from a few donors. TCRdb keeps only in-frame clones here, not all; method: immunoSEQ multiplex PCR. The sample includes roughly 80,000 clones, about 94% of them seen just once. This CDR3 region has 14 residues. Trimming cost V 7 bases and J 5 bases; bases outside gene matches: 6. The V gene's germline CDR1 is SQVTM and CDR2 ANQGSEA. The sequence was collected from a human donor in good health. Sequenced sample: T cells isolated from PBMCs. The chain recombines TRBV29-1 with TRBJ2-2, with TRBD1 matching over 11 bases. CDR3 sequence (DNA): TGCAGCGCGGACAGGGGGCGAGGGACCGGGGAGCTGTTTTTT. Protein product: CSADRGRGTGELFF.